This T cell receptor beta chain derives from a study of T cells in Graves' hyperthyroidism and ophthalmopathy. Notes on the study in general: Appearing also in blood were most of the thyroid clonotypes expanded above 0.001. Ophthalmopathy onset followed model prediction by a median approximately 5.9 months.

The table lists this clonotype with many counts. Its antigen is as yet unknown. A patient was excluded if there was uncontrolled infection, other autoimmune disease, pregnancy or lactation. The source of the PBMCs was about 10 ml of fresh peripheral blood. Germline lookup yields CDR1 SGHAT and CDR2 FQNNGV. The ends lost 6 bases at V and 5 bases at J; junction bases unmatched: 8. The CDR3 consists of 15 residues. There were TCR beta CDR3 regions amplified from RNA transcripts. An initial round of RT-PCR targeting the TCR CDR3 relied on the HTBI primer set. TCRdb reanalysed the multiplex PCR reads using MiXCR and keeps one entry per CDR3 protein. The data contain some 570,000 distinct CDR3 sequences, over 12% of them singletons.

V gene TRBV11-2 combines with J gene TRBJ2-3; 10 nucleotides line up with TRBD2. Source material: blood. The origin of this receptor is a young woman with Graves' ophthalmopathy. CDR3 residues: CASSLAGVSGDTQYF. In DNA form, the CDR3 reads TGTGCCAGCAGTCTAGCGGGAGTGTCGGGAGATACGCAGTATTTT.